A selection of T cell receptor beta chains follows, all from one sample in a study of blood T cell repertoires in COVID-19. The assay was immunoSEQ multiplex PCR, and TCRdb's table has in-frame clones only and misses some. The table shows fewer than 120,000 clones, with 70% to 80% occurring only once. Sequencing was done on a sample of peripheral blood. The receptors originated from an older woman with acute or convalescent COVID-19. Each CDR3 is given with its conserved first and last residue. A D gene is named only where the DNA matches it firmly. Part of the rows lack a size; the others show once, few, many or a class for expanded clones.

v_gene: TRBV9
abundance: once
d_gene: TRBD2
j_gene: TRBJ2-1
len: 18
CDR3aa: CASSVARLGGGPRNEQFF
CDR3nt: TGTGCCAGCAGCGTAGCTCGGCTCGGCGGGGGGCCGCGCAATGAGCAGTTCTTC

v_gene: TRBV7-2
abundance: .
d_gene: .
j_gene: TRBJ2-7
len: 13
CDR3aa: CASSRLPSSEQYF
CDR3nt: TGTGCCAGCAGCCGACTCCCTAGTTCTGAGCAGTACTTC

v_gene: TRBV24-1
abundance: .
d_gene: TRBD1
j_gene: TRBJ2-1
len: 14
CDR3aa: CATGAGTGANEQFF
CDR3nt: TGTGCCACCGGTGCCGGGACAGGGGCCAATGAGCAGTTCTTC

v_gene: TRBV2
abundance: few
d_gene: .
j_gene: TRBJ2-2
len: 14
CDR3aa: CASSPGHLTGELFF
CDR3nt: TGTGCCAGCAGCCCGGGACACTTAACCGGGGAGCTGTTTTTT

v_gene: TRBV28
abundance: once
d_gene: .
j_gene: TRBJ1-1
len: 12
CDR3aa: CASNRGNTEAFF
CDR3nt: TGTGCCAGCAATAGGGGGAACACTGAAGCTTTCTTT

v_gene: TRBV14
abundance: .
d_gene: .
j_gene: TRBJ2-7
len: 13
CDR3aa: CASSELIINEQYF
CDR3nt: TGTGCCAGCAGCGAACTGATCATCAACGAGCAGTACTTC

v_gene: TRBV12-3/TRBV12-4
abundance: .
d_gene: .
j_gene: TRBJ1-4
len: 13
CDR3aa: CASRPGGWEKLFF
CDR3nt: TGTGCCAGCCGACCCGGCGGTTGGGAAAAACTGTTTTTT

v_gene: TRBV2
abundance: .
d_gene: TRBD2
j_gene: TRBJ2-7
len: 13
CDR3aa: CASSASGGYEQYF
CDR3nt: TGTGCCAGCAGTGCTAGCGGGGGGTACGAGCAGTACTTC

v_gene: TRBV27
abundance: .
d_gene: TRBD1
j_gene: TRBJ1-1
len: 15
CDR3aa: CASSFLPGQGTEAFF
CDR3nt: TGTGCCAGCAGTTTCTTGCCGGGACAGGGCACTGAAGCTTTCTTT

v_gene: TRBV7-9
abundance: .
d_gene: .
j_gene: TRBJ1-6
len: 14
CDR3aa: CASSLTGEGSPLHF
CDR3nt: TGTGCCAGCAGCTTAACAGGCGAAGGGTCACCCCTCCACTTT

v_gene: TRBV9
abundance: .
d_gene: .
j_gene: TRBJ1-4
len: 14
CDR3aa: CASSVDRGDEKLFF
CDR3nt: TGTGCCAGCAGCGTTGATCGCGGGGATGAAAAACTGTTTTTT

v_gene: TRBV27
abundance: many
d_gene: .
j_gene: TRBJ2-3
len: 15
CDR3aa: CASSPVVLSTDTQYF
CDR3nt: TGTGCCAGCAGTCCCGTAGTCCTTAGCACAGATACGCAGTATTTT

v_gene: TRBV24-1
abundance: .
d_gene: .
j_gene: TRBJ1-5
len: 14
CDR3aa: CATSDSGENQPQHF
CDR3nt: TGTGCCACCAGTGATTCAGGGGAAAATCAGCCCCAGCATTTT

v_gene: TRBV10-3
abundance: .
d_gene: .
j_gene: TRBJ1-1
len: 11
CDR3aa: CAITSGLGAFF
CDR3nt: TGTGCCATCACCAGTGGACTTGGGGCTTTCTTT

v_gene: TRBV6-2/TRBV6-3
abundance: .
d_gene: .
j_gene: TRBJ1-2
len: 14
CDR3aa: CASSYLAVIYGYTF
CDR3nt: TGTGCCAGCAGTTACCTAGCCGTCATCTATGGCTACACCTTC

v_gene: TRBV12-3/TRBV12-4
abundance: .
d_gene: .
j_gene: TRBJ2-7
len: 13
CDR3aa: CASSPPDSYEQYF
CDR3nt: TGTGCCAGCAGTCCGCCCGACAGCTACGAGCAGTACTTC

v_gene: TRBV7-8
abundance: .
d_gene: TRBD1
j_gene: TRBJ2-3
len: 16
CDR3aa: CASSPLTGGKGDTQYF
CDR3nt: TGTGCCAGCAGCCCTCTTACAGGGGGCAAAGGAGATACGCAGTATTTT

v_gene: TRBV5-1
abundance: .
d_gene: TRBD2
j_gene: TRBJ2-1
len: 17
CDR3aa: CASTQQPGGAIYNEQFF
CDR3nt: TGCGCCAGCACCCAGCAGCCCGGGGGGGCTATTTATAATGAGCAGTTCTTC

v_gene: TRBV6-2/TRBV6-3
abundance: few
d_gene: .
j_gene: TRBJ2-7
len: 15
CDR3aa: CASSYSVGRANEQYF
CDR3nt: TGTGCCAGCAGTTACTCGGTCGGGCGGGCCAACGAGCAGTACTTC

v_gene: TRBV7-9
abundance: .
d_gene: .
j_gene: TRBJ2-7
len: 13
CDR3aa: CASSLGTLGEQYF
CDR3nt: TGTGCCAGCAGCTTAGGGACACTGGGCGAGCAGTACTTC

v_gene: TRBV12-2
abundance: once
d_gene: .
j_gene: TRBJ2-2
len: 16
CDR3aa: CASRNLPIVNTGELFF
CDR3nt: TGTGCAAGTCGAAATCTACCGATTGTTAACACCGGGGAGCTGTTTTTT

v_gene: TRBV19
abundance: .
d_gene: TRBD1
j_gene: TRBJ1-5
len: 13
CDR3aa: CASSHRGLQPQHF
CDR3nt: TGTGCCAGTAGTCACAGGGGTCTTCAGCCCCAGCATTTT

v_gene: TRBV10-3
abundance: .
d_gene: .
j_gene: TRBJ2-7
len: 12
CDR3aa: CAISRDNYEQYF
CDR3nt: TGTGCCATCTCCCGGGACAACTACGAGCAGTACTTC

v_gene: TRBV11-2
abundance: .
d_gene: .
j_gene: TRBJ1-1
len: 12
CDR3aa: CASRPAGGSAFF
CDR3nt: TGTGCCAGCAGACCAGCCGGGGGTAGTGCTTTCTTT

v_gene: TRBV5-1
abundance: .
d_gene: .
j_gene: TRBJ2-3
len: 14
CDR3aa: CASYTWGLEDTQYF
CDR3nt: TGCGCCAGCTACACCTGGGGCCTTGAAGATACGCAGTATTTT

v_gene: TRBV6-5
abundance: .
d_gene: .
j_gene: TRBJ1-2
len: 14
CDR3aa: CASSTLPGNYGYTF
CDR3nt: TGTGCCAGCAGTACTTTGCCAGGGAACTATGGCTACACCTTC

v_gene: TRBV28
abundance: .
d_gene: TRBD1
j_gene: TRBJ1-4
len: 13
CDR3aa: CASHTGGVEKLFF
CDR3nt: TGTGCCAGCCATACAGGGGGCGTTGAAAAACTGTTTTTT

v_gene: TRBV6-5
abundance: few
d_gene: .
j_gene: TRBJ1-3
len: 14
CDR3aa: CASTKEAQGNTIYF
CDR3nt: TGTGCCAGCACCAAAGAGGCGCAAGGAAACACCATATATTTT

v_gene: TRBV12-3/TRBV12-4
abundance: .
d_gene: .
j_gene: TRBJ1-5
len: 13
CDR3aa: CASSLGRGAPQHF
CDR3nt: TGTGCCAGCAGTTTAGGTCGGGGGGCACCCCAGCATTTT

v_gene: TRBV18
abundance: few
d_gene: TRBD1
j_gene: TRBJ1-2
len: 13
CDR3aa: CASSPGTGTDYTF
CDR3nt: TGTGCCAGCTCCCCCGGGACAGGGACGGACTACACCTTC

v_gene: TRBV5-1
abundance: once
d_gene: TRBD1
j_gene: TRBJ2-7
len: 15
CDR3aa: CASSLGAGGSYEQYF
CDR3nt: TGCGCCAGCAGCTTGGGGGCAGGGGGCTCCTACGAGCAGTACTTC

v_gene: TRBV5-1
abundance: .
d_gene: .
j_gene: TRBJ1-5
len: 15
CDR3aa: CASSLGAGSNQPQHF
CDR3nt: TGCGCCAGCAGCTTGGGGGCCGGTAGCAATCAGCCCCAGCATTTT

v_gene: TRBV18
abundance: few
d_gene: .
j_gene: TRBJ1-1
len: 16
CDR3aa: CASSPRSVRANTEAFF
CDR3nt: TGTGCCAGCTCCCCAAGATCGGTGAGAGCGAACACTGAAGCTTTCTTT

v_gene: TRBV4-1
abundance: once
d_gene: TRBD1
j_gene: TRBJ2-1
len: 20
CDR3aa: CASSHFITPLRTGKGNEQFF
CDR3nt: TGCGCCAGCAGCCACTTTATTACACCCCTGAGGACAGGGAAAGGCAATGAGCAGTTCTTC

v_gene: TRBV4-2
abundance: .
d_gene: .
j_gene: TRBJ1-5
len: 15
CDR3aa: CASSQDRRGNQPQHF
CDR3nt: TGTGCCAGCAGCCAAGATCGAAGGGGAAATCAGCCCCAGCATTTT

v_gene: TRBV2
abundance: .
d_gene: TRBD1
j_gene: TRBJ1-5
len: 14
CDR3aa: CASSEARGHRAQHF
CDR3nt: TGTGCCAGCAGTGAAGCCAGGGGGCACAGGGCCCAGCATTTT

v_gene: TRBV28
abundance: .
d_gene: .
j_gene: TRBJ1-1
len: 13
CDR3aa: CASRSSWASEAFF
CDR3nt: TGTGCCAGCAGGTCCTCATGGGCCTCTGAAGCTTTCTTT

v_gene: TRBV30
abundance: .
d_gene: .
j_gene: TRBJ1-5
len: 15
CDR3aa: CAWSVGHFGNQPQHF
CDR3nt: TGTGCCTGGAGTGTGGGGCATTTCGGCAATCAGCCCCAGCATTTT

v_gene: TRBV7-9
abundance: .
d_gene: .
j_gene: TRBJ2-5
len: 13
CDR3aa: CASSPRGEETQYF
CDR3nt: TGTGCCAGCAGCCCCAGGGGGGAAGAGACCCAGTACTTC

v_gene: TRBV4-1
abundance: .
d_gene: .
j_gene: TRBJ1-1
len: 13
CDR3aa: CASSQERDTEAFF
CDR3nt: TGCGCCAGCAGCCAAGAACGGGACACTGAAGCTTTCTTT

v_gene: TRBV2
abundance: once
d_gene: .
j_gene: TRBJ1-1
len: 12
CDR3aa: CASRPGLREAFF
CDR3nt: TGTGCCAGCAGACCAGGGCTACGTGAAGCTTTCTTT

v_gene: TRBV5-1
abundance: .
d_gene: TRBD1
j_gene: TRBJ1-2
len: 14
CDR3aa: CASSLDRGNYGYTF
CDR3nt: TGCGCCAGCAGCTTGGACAGGGGGAACTATGGCTACACCTTC

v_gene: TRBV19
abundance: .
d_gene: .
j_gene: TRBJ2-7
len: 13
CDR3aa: CASSGALSYEQYF
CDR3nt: TGTGCCAGTAGCGGTGCTCTCTCCTACGAGCAGTACTTC

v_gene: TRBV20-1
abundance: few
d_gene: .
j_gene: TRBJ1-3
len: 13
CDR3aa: CSASQGTRNTIYF
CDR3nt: TGCAGTGCTAGTCAGGGAACCAGAAACACCATATATTTT

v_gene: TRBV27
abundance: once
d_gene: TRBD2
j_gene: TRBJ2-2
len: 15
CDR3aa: CASSFRGANTGELFF
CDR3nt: TGTGCCAGCAGTTTCCGGGGGGCGAACACCGGGGAGCTGTTTTTT

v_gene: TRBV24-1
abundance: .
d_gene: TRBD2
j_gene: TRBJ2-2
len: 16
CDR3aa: CATSGPLIAGARELFF
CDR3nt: TGTGCCACCAGTGGCCCCCTGATAGCGGGGGCCCGGGAGCTGTTTTTT